This passage covers 20 T cell receptor beta chains from one sample sequenced in a study of technical replicates of blood from several donors. Method: immunoSEQ multiplex PCR; TCRdb's copy keeps in-frame clones and lacks some. The sample carries 80,000 to 95,000 clones, 90% to 96% recorded once. Source material: T cells isolated from PBMCs. All receptors derive from a human donor in good health.

V usage is TRBV9 and J usage is TRBJ2-3; 10 nucleotides match TRBD2. V dropped 3 bases and J dropped 3; count of bases not matched to a gene: 7. Germline CDR1 and CDR2: SGDLS and YYNGEE. The length of the CDR3 is 16 residues. CDR3 protein: CASSAEVAGGTDTQYF. The CDR3 DNA reads TGTGCCAGCAGCGCAGAGGTAGCGGGAGGAACAGATACGCAGTATTTT.

V usage is TRBV11-2 and J usage is TRBJ1-2; 7 bases map to TRBD1. This CDR3 spans 13 amino acids. Germline V gene data show CDR1 as SGHAT and CDR2 as FQNNGV. Losses at the gene ends were 10 bases for V and 0 bases for J; bases not matched to a gene: 5. CDR3 amino acids: CAIRGASNYGYTF. CDR3 sequence (DNA): TGTGCCATCAGGGGGGCTTCTAACTATGGCTACACCTTC.

The V call is TRBV5-6, the J call TRBJ1-2; TRBD1 is a possible D gene (6 bases). Between the trimmed V and J ends, which lost 1 base and 0 bases, there was a span of 10 bases. The length of the CDR3 is 15 residues. CDR1 SGHDT and CDR2 YYEEEE come from the germline V gene. Here the CDR3 DNA reads TGTGCCAGCAGCTTGCCGGGGGGGCCTAACTATGGCTACACCTTC. As protein: CASSLPGGPNYGYTF. Full variable domain (remainder filled in from reference TRBV5-6 and TRBJ1-2): DAGVTQSPTHLIKTRGQQVTLRCSPKSGHDTVSWYQQALGQGPQFIFQYYEEEERQRGNFPDRFSGHQFPNYSSELNVNALLLGDSALYLCASSLPGGPNYGYTFGSGTRLTVV.

This chain links TRBV2 with TRBJ2-7; TRBD1 matches at 7 bases. V shed 7 bases and J 4 bases; nucleotides not matched to a gene: 7. The CDR3 spans 13 residues. Germline V gene data show CDR1 as SNHLY and CDR2 as FYNNEI. In DNA form, the CDR3 reads TGTGCCAGCAATTCGGGACAGAATTACGAGCAGTACTTC. Protein: CASNSGQNYEQYF.

The chain uses TRBV30 and TRBJ1-2; D is unclear. The CDR3 spans 15 residues. V lost 0 bases to trimming and J lost 3 bases, with 14 bases between them. CDR1 and CDR2 from the germline V gene are GTSNPN and SVGIG (reference sequence). The CDR3 bases are TGTGCCTGGAGTGTTATTACCTCCACGGACTATGGCTACACCTTC. Translated, it gives CAWSVITSTDYGYTF.

The count of this clone is one. The genes are TRBV19 and TRBJ1-1; the match to TRBD1 covers 7 bases. CDR1 and CDR2 from the germline V gene are LNHDA and SQIVND (reference sequence). CDR3 length equals 15 residues. The ends lost 4 bases at V and 4 bases at J; junction bases unmatched: 9. CDR3 residues: CASSTGQDWLTEAFF. CDR3 coding DNA: TGTGCCAGTAGTACCGGACAGGATTGGCTCACTGAAGCTTTCTTT.

The chain has TRBV11-1 and TRBJ1-1, with 7 bases matching TRBD1. In germline, CDR1 is SGHAT, CDR2 FQDESV (reference sequence). V was clipped by 1 base and J by 1 base; unmatched bases: 3. This CDR3 is 15 amino acids long. CDR3 protein: CASSLERGRNTEAFF. CDR3 in DNA: TGTGCCAGCAGCTTAGAGAGGGGGCGGAACACTGAAGCTTTCTTT.

The V gene is TRBV28, the J gene TRBJ2-1; TRBD2 matches at 9 bases. The germline gives CDR1 MDHEN, CDR2 SYDVKM. This CDR3 is 15 amino acids long. With 6 bases clipped from V and 2 bases from J, the junction kept 5 bases outside the gene matches. CDR3 nucleotide sequence: TGTGCCAGCAGCCCTAGACTAGCGGCCTACAATGAGCAGTTCTTC. Protein: CASSPRLAAYNEQFF.

The chain couples TRBV30 to TRBJ2-6; the match to TRBD2 covers 8 bases. The CDR3 has 15 amino acids. Germline CDR1 and CDR2: GTSNPN and SVGIG (reference sequence). V dropped 8 bases and J dropped 0; count of bases not matched to a gene: 6. Here the CDR3 reads CATGGDLSGANVLTF. CDR3 bases: TGTGCCACGGGGGGGGATCTCTCTGGGGCCAACGTCCTGACTTTC. Based on the CDR3 plus reference TRBV30 and TRBJ2-6, the full variable domain is SQTIHQWPATLVQPVGSPLSLECTVEGTSNPNLYWYRQAAGRGLQLLFYSVGIGQISSEVPQNLSASRPQDRQFILSSKKLLLSDSGFYLCATGGDLSGANVLTFGAGSRLTVL.

The chain recombines TRBV7-8 with TRBJ2-7; TRBD2 agrees at 7 bases. J was trimmed by 3 bases and V by 2 bases; bases with no gene match: 10. The germline V gene encodes CDR1 SGHVS and CDR2 FQNEAQ. CDR3 length: 16 residues. CDR3 loop: CASSLWSGTAFYEQYF. CDR3 sequence (DNA): TGTGCCAGCAGCTTATGGAGCGGGACCGCCTTCTACGAGCAGTACTTC.

The chain is built from TRBV27 and TRBJ1-2; D perhaps matches TRBD1 (5 bases). This CDR3 has 15 amino acids. Germline lookup yields CDR1 MNHEY and CDR2 SMNVEV (reference sequence). V shed 4 bases and J shed 3 bases, with 15 bases lying between them. In DNA form, the CDR3 reads TGTGCCAGCAGTTCGAAAAAAGACAGTTACTATGGCTACACCTTC. Translated, it gives CASSSKKDSYYGYTF.

This rearrangement joins TRBV11-2 to TRBJ1-3; D call uncertain. Trimming removed 5 bases at V and 7 bases at J, with 3 bases between. The CDR3 runs to 10 residues. CDR1 is SGHAT, CDR2 FQNNGV, per germline. The CDR3 sequence: CASSENTIYF. CDR3 sequence (DNA): TGTGCCAGCAGCGAGAACACCATATATTTT.

This chain uses TRBV29-1 with TRBJ2-1, with 8 bases lining up with TRBD2. The germline V gene encodes CDR1 SQVTM and CDR2 ANQGSEA. This CDR3 comprises 13 residues. Trimming cost V 7 bases and J 4 bases; bases outside gene matches: 6. CDR3 region: CSGAGGGYNEQFF. In nucleotides, the CDR3 is TGCAGCGGTGCGGGAGGAGGATACAATGAGCAGTTCTTC.

The rearrangement links TRBV27 to TRBJ1-1; D is unresolved. Trimming pared 4 bases from V and 2 bases from J, leaving 8 bases between. This CDR3 has 13 residues. Germline V gives CDR1 MNHEY, CDR2 SMNVEV (reference sequence). CDR3 protein: CASSYSGNTEAFF. The CDR3 DNA follows: TGTGCCAGCAGTTATAGCGGAAACACTGAAGCTTTCTTT.

This chain links TRBV19 with TRBJ1-1, with D possibly being TRBD1 (6 bases). Trimming removed 8 bases at V and 11 bases at J, with 18 bases between. The CDR3 is 12 residues long. Germline CDR1 and CDR2: LNHDA and SQIVND (reference sequence). CDR3 DNA: TGTGCCAGTGGAGCGATGGGGGGGGGCGCTTTCTTT. Encoded protein: CASGAMGGGAFF.

The rearrangement joins TRBV6-5 to TRBJ1-2; no reliable D call. With 0 bases removed from V and 1 base from J, the gap between germline ends came to 6 bases. CDR1 MNHEY and CDR2 SVGAGI come from the germline V gene. The CDR3 consists of 14 residues. CDR3 nucleotides: TGTGCCAGCAGTTACTCACAGATTAACTATGGCTACACCTTC. Protein sequence: CASSYSQINYGYTF.

This sequence joins TRBV27 and TRBJ1-1, with D possibly TRBD1 on 6 matching bases. V lost 5 bases to trimming and J lost 0 bases, with 10 bases between them. This CDR3 is built from 14 residues. Germline V gene data show CDR1 as MNHEY and CDR2 as SMNVEV (reference sequence). The CDR3 sequence: CASSGGRVNTEAFF. Here the CDR3 DNA reads TGTGCCAGCAGTGGGGGCAGAGTGAACACTGAAGCTTTCTTT.

The V gene is TRBV7-3, the J gene TRBJ2-3, with 8 bases that match TRBD2. Germline assignment: CDR1 SGHTA and CDR2 FQGTGA. The trim removed 2 bases at V and 0 bases at J, leaving 4 bases unmatched. The length of the CDR3 is 16 residues. For the CDR3, the DNA is TGTGCCAGCAGCTTACTAGCGGGTACTAGCACAGATACGCAGTATTTT. Protein product: CASSLLAGTSTDTQYF. Supplemented by reference TRBV7-3 and TRBJ2-3, the full variable domain reads GAGVSQTPSNKVTEKGKYVELRCDPISGHTALYWYRQSLGQGPEFLIYFQGTGAADDSGLPNDRFFAVRPEGSVSTLKIQRTERGDSAVYLCASSLLAGTSTDTQYFGPGTRLTVL.

The chain couples TRBV9 to TRBJ2-1; 7 bases line up with TRBD2. After removal of 3 bases from V and 2 bases from J, the junction contained 5 bases not matched to a gene. The germline gives CDR1 SGDLS, CDR2 YYNGEE. The length of the CDR3 is 15 residues. CDR3 protein: CASSEGLVPYNEQFF. As DNA, the CDR3 is TGTGCCAGCAGCGAAGGACTAGTCCCCTACAATGAGCAGTTCTTC.

V gene TRBV11-2 combines with J gene TRBJ2-1; no definite D call. This CDR3 has 11 residues. The V gene lost 4 bases and the J gene lost 6 bases, with 4 bases spanning the gap. Germline V CDR1 and CDR2: SGHAT, FQNNGV. The CDR3 is CASSYGNEQFF. The CDR3 DNA reads TGTGCCAGCAGCTACGGCAATGAGCAGTTCTTC.